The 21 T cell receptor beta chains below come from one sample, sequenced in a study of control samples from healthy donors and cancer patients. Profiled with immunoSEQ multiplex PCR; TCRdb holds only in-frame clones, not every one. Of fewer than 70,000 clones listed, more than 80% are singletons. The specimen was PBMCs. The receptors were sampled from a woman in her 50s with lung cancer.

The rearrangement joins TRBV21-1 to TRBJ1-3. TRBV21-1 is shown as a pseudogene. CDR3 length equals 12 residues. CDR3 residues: CEGRADGNTIYF. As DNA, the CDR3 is TGTGAGGGAAGGGCGGACGGAAACACCATATATTTT.

The DNA of the CDR3 is TGTGCCAGCAGTTTAAGCAGCGGTACTGAAGCTTTCTTT. Translating it yields CASSLSSGTEAFF. The V and J genes are TRBV12-3 or TRBV12-4 and TRBJ1-1; no firm D call. The CDR3 extends over 13 amino acids. V lost 2 bases and J 5 bases, leaving 9 bases between the germline ends.

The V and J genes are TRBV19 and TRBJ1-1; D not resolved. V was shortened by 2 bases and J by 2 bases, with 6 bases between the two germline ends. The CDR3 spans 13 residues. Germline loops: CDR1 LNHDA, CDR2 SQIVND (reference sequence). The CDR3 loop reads CASSITLNTEAFF. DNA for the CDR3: TGTGCCAGTAGTATAACTCTTAACACTGAAGCTTTCTTT. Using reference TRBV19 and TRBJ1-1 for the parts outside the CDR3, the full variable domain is DGGITQSPKYLFRKEGQNVTLSCEQNLNHDAMYWYRQDPGQGLRLIYYSQIVNDFQKGDIAEGYSVSREKKESFPLTVTSAQKNPTAFYLCASSITLNTEAFFGQGTRLTVV.

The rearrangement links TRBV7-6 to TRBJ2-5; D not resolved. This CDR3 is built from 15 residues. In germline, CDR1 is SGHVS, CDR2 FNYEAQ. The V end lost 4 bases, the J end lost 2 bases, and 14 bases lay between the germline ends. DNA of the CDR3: TGTGCCAGCAGCTCACTTATGCGGCCGCAAGAGACCCAGTACTTC. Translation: CASSSLMRPQETQYF.

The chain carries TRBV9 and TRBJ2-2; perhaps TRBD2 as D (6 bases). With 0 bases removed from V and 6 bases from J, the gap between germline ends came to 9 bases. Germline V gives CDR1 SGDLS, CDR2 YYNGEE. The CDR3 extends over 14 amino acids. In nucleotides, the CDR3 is TGTGCCAGCAGCGTAGTGGAGGGTTCCGGGGAGCTGTTTTTT. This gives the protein CASSVVEGSGELFF.

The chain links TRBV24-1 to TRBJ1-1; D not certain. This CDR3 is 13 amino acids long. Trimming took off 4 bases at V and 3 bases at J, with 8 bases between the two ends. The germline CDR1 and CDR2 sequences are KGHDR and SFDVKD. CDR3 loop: CATSDSDYTEAFF. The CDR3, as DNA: TGTGCCACCAGTGACTCGGACTACACTGAAGCTTTCTTT.

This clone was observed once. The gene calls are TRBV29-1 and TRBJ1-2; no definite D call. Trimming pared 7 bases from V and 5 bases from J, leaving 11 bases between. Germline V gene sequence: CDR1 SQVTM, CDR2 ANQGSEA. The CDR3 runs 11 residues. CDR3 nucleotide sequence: TGCAGCGCGAGGTCCGGATATGGCTACACCTTC. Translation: CSARSGYGYTF.

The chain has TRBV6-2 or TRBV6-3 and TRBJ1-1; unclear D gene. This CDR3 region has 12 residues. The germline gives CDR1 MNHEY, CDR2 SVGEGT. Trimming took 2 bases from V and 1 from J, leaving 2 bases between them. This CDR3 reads CASSYPNTEAFF. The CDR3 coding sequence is TGTGCCAGCAGTTACCCGAACACTGAAGCTTTCTTT.

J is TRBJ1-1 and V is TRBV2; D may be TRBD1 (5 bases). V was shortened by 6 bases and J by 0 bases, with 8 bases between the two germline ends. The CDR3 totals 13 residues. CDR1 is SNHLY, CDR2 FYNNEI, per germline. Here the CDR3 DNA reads TGTGCCAGCAGGGGGGGATTGAACACTGAAGCTTTCTTT. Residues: CASRGGLNTEAFF.

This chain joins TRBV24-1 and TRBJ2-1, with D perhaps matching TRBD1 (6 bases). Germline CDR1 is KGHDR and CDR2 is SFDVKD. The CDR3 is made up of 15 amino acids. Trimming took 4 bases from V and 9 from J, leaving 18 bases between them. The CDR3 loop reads CATSETGLLSFEQFF. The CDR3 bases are TGTGCCACCAGTGAAACAGGGCTCCTAAGCTTTGAGCAGTTCTTC.

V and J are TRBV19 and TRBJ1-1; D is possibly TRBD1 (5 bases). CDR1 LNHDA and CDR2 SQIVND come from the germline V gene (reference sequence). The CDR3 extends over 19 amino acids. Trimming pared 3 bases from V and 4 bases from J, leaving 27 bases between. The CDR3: CASSIRRGRDRLVSTEAFF. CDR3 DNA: TGTGCCAGTAGTATCCGGAGAGGCAGGGATCGGCTTGTGTCCACTGAAGCTTTCTTT.

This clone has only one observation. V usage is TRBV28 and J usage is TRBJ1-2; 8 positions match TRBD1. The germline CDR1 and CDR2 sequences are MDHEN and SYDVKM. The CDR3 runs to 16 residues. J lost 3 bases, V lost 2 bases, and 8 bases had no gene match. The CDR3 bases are TGTGCCAGCAGTTTAGACAGGGGTACCGGGTACTATGGCTACACCTTC. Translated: CASSLDRGTGYYGYTF.

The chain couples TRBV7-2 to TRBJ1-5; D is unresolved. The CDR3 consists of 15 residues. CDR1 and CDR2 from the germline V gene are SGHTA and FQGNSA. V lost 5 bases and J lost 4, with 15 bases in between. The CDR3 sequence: CASSTGRIRNQPQHF. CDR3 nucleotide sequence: TGTGCCAGCAGCACCGGGAGGATCCGGAATCAGCCCCAGCATTTT.

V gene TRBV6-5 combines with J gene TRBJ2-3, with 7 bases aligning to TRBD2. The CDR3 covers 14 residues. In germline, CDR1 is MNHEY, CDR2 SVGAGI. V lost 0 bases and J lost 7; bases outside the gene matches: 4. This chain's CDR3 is CASSYSGGKYTQYF. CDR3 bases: TGTGCCAGCAGTTACTCGGGAGGGAAGTATACGCAGTATTTT.

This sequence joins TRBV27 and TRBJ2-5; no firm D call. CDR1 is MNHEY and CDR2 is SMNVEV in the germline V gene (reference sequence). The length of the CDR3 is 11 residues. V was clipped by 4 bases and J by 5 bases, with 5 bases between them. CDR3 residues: CASSSMETQYF. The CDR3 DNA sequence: TGTGCCAGCAGTTCCATGGAGACCCAGTACTTC.

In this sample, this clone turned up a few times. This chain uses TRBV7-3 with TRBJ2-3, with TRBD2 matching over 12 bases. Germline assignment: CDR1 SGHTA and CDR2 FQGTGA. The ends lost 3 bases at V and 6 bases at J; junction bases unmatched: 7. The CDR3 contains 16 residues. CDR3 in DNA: TGTGCCAGCAGCTTGCTAGCGGGGGGGCCTGGGGATACGCAGTATTTT. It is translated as CASSLLAGGPGDTQYF.

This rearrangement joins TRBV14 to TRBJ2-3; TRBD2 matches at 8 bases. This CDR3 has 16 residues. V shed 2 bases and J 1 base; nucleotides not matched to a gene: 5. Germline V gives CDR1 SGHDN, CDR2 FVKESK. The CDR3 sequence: CASSQHPGLGTDTQYF. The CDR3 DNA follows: TGTGCCAGCAGCCAACACCCGGGACTAGGCACAGATACGCAGTATTTT. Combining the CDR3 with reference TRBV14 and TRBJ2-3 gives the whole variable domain EAGVTQFPSHSVIEKGQTVTLRCDPISGHDNLYWYRRVMGKEIKFLLHFVKESKQDESGMPNNRFLAERTGGTYSTLKVQPAELEDSGVYFCASSQHPGLGTDTQYFGPGTRLTVL.

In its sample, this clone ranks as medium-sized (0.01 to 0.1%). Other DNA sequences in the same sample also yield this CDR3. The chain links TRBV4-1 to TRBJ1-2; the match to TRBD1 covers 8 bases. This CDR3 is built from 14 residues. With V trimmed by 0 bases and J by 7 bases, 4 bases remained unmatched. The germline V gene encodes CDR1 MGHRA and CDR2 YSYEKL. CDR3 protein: CASSQEGQVLGYTF. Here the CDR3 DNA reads TGCGCCAGCAGCCAAGAGGGACAGGTTCTTGGCTACACCTTC.

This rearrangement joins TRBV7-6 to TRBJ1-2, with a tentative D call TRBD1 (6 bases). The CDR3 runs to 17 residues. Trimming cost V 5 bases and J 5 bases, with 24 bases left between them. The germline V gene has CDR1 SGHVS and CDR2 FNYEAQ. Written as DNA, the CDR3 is TGTGCCAGCAGCCAATATAGCGCGGGGACAAGACAATATGGCTACACCTTC. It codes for CASSQYSAGTRQYGYTF.

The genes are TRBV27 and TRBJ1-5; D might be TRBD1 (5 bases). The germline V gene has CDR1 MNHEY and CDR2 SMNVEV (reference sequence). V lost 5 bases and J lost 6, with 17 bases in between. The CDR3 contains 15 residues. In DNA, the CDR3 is TGTGCCAGCAGTCCAGATGGGGGACGGGGTCAGCCCCAGCATTTT. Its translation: CASSPDGGRGQPQHF.

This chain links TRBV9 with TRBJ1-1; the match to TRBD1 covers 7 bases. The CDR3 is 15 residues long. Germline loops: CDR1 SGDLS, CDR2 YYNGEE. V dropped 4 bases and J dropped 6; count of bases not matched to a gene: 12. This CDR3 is CASSSGTVSTSEAFF. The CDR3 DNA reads TGTGCCAGCAGCTCTGGGACAGTGAGTACCTCTGAAGCTTTCTTT.